Listed here are 22 T cell receptor beta chains from one sample, sequenced in a study of cytomegalovirus exposure and HLA in healthy donors. PCR involved 60 Vbeta and 13 Jbeta primers. The assay was immunoSEQ multiplex PCR, and TCRdb's table has in-frame clones only and misses some. Here the sample spans about 140,000 clones, 9.7% being singletons. Sequencing was done on a sample of PBMCs. These receptors all stem from a middle-aged man in good health and CMV-seronegative.

This clone has a handful of counts. V is TRBV2 and J is TRBJ2-5; 7 positions agree with TRBD1. Germline CDR1 and CDR2: SNHLY and FYNNEI. The CDR3 loop spans 14 amino acids. Trimming took 6 bases from V and 2 from J; bases not matched to a gene: 6. CDR3 nucleotides: TGTGCCAGCAGCACGGGACAGCCGCAAGAGACCCAGTACTTC. Protein sequence: CASSTGQPQETQYF.

This clone was detected a few times. The chain links TRBV9 to TRBJ2-3; TRBD2 matches 7 bases. The CDR3 consists of 16 residues. V lost 3 bases to trimming and J lost 0 bases; unmatched junction nucleotides: 7. Germline V gene data show CDR1 as SGDLS and CDR2 as YYNGEE. The CDR3 region has the DNA TGTGCCAGCAGCGGTAGCGGGCGCGCTAGCACAGATACGCAGTATTTT. Amino acids: CASSGSGRASTDTQYF. Full variable domain (missing parts from reference TRBV9 and TRBJ2-3): DSGVTQTPKHLITATGQRVTLRCSPRSGDLSVYWYQQSLDQGLQFLIQYYNGEERAKGNILERFSAQQFPDLHSELNLSSLELGDSALYFCASSGSGRASTDTQYFGPGTRLTVL.

The chain has TRBV7-3 and TRBJ2-2, with 14 bases aligning to TRBD2. This CDR3 has 19 residues. J lost 3 bases, V lost 5 bases, and 11 bases had no gene match. The V gene's germline CDR1 is SGHTA and CDR2 FQGTGA. The CDR3, as DNA: TGTGCCAGCAGCCCAAGACCGGGACTAGCGGGGGAAGACACCGGGGAGCTGTTTTTT. It specifies CASSPRPGLAGEDTGELFF.

V usage is TRBV29-1 and J usage is TRBJ2-7, with 8 bases fitting TRBD2. This CDR3 has 14 residues. CDR1 SQVTM and CDR2 ANQGSEA come from the germline V gene. The V and J ends lost 2 bases and 7 bases, in that order; junction bases with no gene match: 10. The CDR3 region has the DNA TGCAGCGTTGAAATAAAAGCGGGAGCGGGAGAGCAGTACTTC. Its translation is CSVEIKAGAGEQYF.

The rearrangement joins TRBV5-1 to TRBJ2-5; no clear D gene. Trimming took off 1 base at V and 2 bases at J, with 18 bases between the two ends. Germline lookup yields CDR1 SGHRS and CDR2 YFSETQ. The length of the CDR3 is 17 residues. As DNA, the CDR3 is TGCGCCAGCAGCTTGTCTCGACAAGACCCAACTCAAGAGACCCAGTACTTC. As protein: CASSLSRQDPTQETQYF.

This clone was observed a few times. This chain joins TRBV6-5 and TRBJ1-1; perhaps TRBD1 as D (6 bases). This CDR3 is 15 amino acids long. CDR1 and CDR2 from the germline V gene are MNHEY and SVGAGI. Between the trimmed V and J ends, which lost 3 bases and 1 base, there was a span of 12 bases. CDR3 coding DNA: TGTGCCAGCAGTTATCAGTCCAGGGGGAACACTGAAGCTTTCTTT. Translated, it gives CASSYQSRGNTEAFF.

V and J are TRBV2 and TRBJ1-5; D might be TRBD1 (5 bases). With 4 bases removed from V and 5 bases from J, the gap between germline ends came to 12 bases. Germline CDR1 and CDR2: SNHLY and FYNNEI. The CDR3 covers 14 residues. In nucleotides, the CDR3 is TGTGCCAGCAGTGCACAGGTTGTGGATCAGCCCCAGCATTTT. Its protein is CASSAQVVDQPQHF.

V and J are TRBV7-9 and TRBJ2-5; 8 bases align to TRBD2. V lost 5 bases, J lost 4 bases, and 6 bases stayed unmatched. The CDR3 length is 14 residues. Germline V gene data show CDR1 as SEHNR and CDR2 as FQNEAQ (reference sequence). The CDR3 region is CASSPSAGVETQYF. CDR3 DNA sequence: TGTGCCAGCAGCCCCTCAGCGGGAGTAGAGACCCAGTACTTC.

This sequence joins TRBV10-1 and TRBJ2-6; TRBD2 is a possible D gene (5 bases). Germline V gives CDR1 WNHNN, CDR2 SYGVQD (reference sequence). This CDR3 has 15 residues. Trimming took 6 bases from V and 0 from J, leaving 9 bases between them. This CDR3 reads CASSPGSSGANVLTF. In nucleotides, the CDR3 is TGCGCCAGCAGCCCTGGGAGCTCTGGGGCCAACGTCCTGACTTTC.

This chain connects TRBV30 to TRBJ1-1; D remains ambiguous. The CDR3 covers 13 residues. Trimming took 2 bases from V and 4 from J, leaving 11 bases between them. Germline values: CDR1 GTSNPN, CDR2 SVGIG (reference sequence). Here the CDR3 reads CAWSPRSGTEAFF. In nucleotides, the CDR3 is TGTGCCTGGAGTCCCCGTAGTGGCACTGAAGCTTTCTTT.

This clone was recorded a few times. The chain is built from TRBV29-1 and TRBJ2-1; perhaps TRBD2 as D (7 bases). With 0 bases removed from V and 12 bases from J, the gap between germline ends came to 12 bases. Germline values: CDR1 SQVTM, CDR2 ANQGSEA. This CDR3 has 12 amino acids. CDR3 region: CSVEDPGGLQFF. In nucleotides, the CDR3 is TGCAGCGTTGAAGATCCGGGGGGCCTGCAGTTCTTC.

This clone appeared a few times. The sample contains more than one DNA sequence encoding this CDR3. The rearrangement links TRBV6-5 to TRBJ2-2; 7 bases match TRBD2. The J segment lost 4 bases and the V segment lost 6 bases, leaving 2 bases of the junction unmatched. The CDR3 runs to 13 residues. CDR1 MNHEY and CDR2 SVGAGI come from the germline V gene. The CDR3 is CASSSGGTGELFF. For the CDR3, the DNA is TGTGCCAGCAGCTCGGGGGGCACCGGGGAGCTGTTTTTT.

This clone has just a few counts. This chain connects TRBV29-1 to TRBJ2-2, with 7 nucleotides matching TRBD1. CDR3 length: 14 residues. Germline V gene lookup returns CDR1 SQVTM and CDR2 ANQGSEA. Trimming cost V 6 bases and J 2 bases; bases outside gene matches: 6. The CDR3 sequence is CSVHRGSNTGELFF. CDR3 coding DNA: TGCAGCGTCCACAGGGGTTCAAACACCGGGGAGCTGTTTTTT.

This clone was counted only a few times. The chain uses TRBV30 and TRBJ2-7, with 9 bases that match TRBD1. The germline gives CDR1 GTSNPN, CDR2 SVGIG (reference sequence). V shed 0 bases and J 3 bases; nucleotides not matched to a gene: 6. The CDR3 is made up of 15 amino acids. The DNA for the CDR3 is TGTGCCTGGAGTGTACAGGGACAGGGTTACTACGAGCAGTACTTC. This codes for CAWSVQGQGYYEQYF.

This clone was counted only a few times. The chain links TRBV11-2 to TRBJ1-1; TRBD1 agrees at 8 bases. Unmatched junction bases numbered 5, after V lost 5 bases and J lost 12 bases. Germline V gives CDR1 SGHAT, CDR2 FQNNGV. The CDR3 spans 11 residues. Written as DNA, the CDR3 is TGTGCCAGCAGCCTGGGACAGGAGTCTTTCTTT. Translated: CASSLGQESFF.

This clone was counted a few times. The chain is built from TRBV2 and TRBJ2-3, with D tentatively TRBD2 (6 bases). Germline CDR1 and CDR2: SNHLY and FYNNEI. Trimming removed 7 bases from V and 2 bases from J, with 16 bases in between. This CDR3 contains 15 residues. CDR3 loop: CASNVGGIPTDTQYF. The CDR3, as DNA: TGTGCCAGCAACGTCGGCGGGATTCCCACAGATACGCAGTATTTT.

This sequence joins TRBV5-8 and TRBJ2-7; D call uncertain. Germline CDR1 SGHTS, CDR2 YDEGEE. V was trimmed by 0 bases and J by 1 base, leaving 8 bases between them. The CDR3 loop spans 14 amino acids. For the CDR3, the DNA is TGTGCCAGCAGCTTGGGTCCGGTTTCCTACGAGCAGTACTTC. Translation: CASSLGPVSYEQYF.

The V and J genes are TRBV11-3 and TRBJ2-1; 13 nucleotides agree with TRBD2. The CDR3 has 15 amino acids. V was clipped by 2 bases and J by 7 bases; unmatched bases: 2. Germline V CDR1 and CDR2: SGHNT, YENEEA. The CDR3 sequence is CASSLTSGRVNEQFF. CDR3 nucleotide sequence: TGTGCCAGCAGCTTAACTAGCGGGAGGGTAAATGAGCAGTTCTTC.

In this sample, this clone turned up a few times. This chain links TRBV6-6 with TRBJ2-3, with D tentatively TRBD2 (6 bases). The germline CDR1 and CDR2 sequences are MNHNY and SVGAGI (reference sequence). The V end was cut by 0 bases, the J end by 0 bases, with 10 bases between. The CDR3 extends over 16 amino acids. The chain's CDR3 is CASSYSVGGSTDTQYF. In nucleotides, the CDR3 is TGTGCCAGCAGTTACTCGGTTGGGGGGAGCACAGATACGCAGTATTTT.

The chain links TRBV19 to TRBJ2-1, with D possibly TRBD1 on 6 matching bases. The CDR3 runs to 14 residues. V shed 8 bases and J shed 7 bases, with 18 bases lying between them. Germline loops: CDR1 LNHDA, CDR2 SQIVND (reference sequence). The CDR3 bases are TGTGCCAGTGTAGGGTGGGAACAGGGTAATGAGCAGTTCTTC. Translated, it gives CASVGWEQGNEQFF.

This clone was counted a few times. The chain employs TRBV27 and TRBJ2-2; TRBD1 is a possible D gene (6 bases). CDR3 length: 13 residues. Trimming took off 6 bases at V and 6 bases at J, with 11 bases between the two ends. Germline V lookup: CDR1 MNHEY, CDR2 SMNVEV (reference sequence). For the CDR3, the DNA is TGTGCCAGCAGGCCACAGGGACCCGGGGAGCTGTTTTTT. It is translated as CASRPQGPGELFF.

This clone was found a few times. The chain links TRBV30 to TRBJ2-2; weak D call: TRBD2 (6 bases). The V gene lost 4 bases and the J gene lost 5 bases, with 14 bases spanning the gap. Per germline, CDR1 GTSNPN and CDR2 SVGIG (reference sequence). CDR3 length: 14 amino acids. The CDR3: CAWNRLVITGELFF. Here the CDR3 DNA reads TGTGCCTGGAACCGACTAGTCATAACCGGGGAGCTGTTTTTT.